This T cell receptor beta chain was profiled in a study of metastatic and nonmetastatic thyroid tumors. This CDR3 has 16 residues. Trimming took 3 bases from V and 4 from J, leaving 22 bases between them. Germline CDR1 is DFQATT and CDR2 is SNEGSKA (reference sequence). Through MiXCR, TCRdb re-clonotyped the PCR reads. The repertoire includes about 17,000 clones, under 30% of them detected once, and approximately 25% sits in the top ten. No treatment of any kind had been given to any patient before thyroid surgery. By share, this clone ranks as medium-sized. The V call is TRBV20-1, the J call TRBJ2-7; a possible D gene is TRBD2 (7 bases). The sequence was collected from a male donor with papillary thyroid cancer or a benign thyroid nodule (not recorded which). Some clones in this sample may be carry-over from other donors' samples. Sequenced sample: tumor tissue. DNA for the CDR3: TGCAGTGCTAGTGGGAGGGGCCAAAAGGGGGGATACGAGCAGTACTTC. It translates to CSASGRGQKGGYEQYF.